The 3 T cell receptor beta chains below were found in one sample sequenced in a study of CD8+CD57+ T cells in acquired aplastic anemia. Both TCR beta VDJ combination and CDR3 sequence profiling were carried out. Genomic DNA was the template for this profiling. TCRdb called the reads again in MiXCR, with one record for every CDR3 protein. The sample lists under 75,000 distinct CDR3 sequences; roughly half were seen once. Sequenced: sorted CD4+, CD8+, or CD8+CD57+ T cells (not recorded which) from PBMCs. These receptor sequences come from a human donor in good health, serving as a control.

The rearrangement links TRBV7-3 to TRBJ2-5, with D perhaps TRBD1 (6 bases). Trimming pared 3 bases from V and 4 bases from J, leaving 18 bases between. Germline CDR1 reads SGHTA; CDR2 reads FQGTGA. The CDR3 has 16 amino acids. CDR3 loop: CASSFPGHPGGETQYF. The CDR3 DNA follows: TGTGCCAGCAGCTTCCCGGGACACCCTGGGGGAGAGACCCAGTACTTC. Supplemented by reference TRBV7-3 and TRBJ2-5, the full variable domain reads GAGVSQTPSNKVTEKGKYVELRCDPISGHTALYWYRQSLGQGPEFLIYFQGTGAADDSGLPNDRFFAVRPEGSVSTLKIQRTERGDSAVYLCASSFPGHPGGETQYFGPGTRLLVL.

The genes are TRBV15 and TRBJ1-6; TRBD1 agrees at 8 bases. The CDR3 runs to 15 residues. J gave up 7 bases and V 3 bases, and 5 bases lay outside the gene matches. The germline gives CDR1 LNHNV, CDR2 YYDKDF (reference sequence). CDR3: CATSRPDRANSPLHF. CDR3 in DNA: TGTGCCACCAGCAGGCCGGACAGGGCCAATTCACCCCTCCACTTT.

Concerning this clonotype: Its ends do not fully match the called genes, so a read error is possible. In DNA, the CDR3 is TGTGCCAGCATGACCTACAATGAGCCGTTCTTC. Translated, it gives CASMTYNEPFF. The chain is built from TRBV2 and TRBJ2-1; D uncertain. This CDR3 contains 11 residues. The V gene's germline CDR1 is SNHLY and CDR2 FYNNEI. The full variable domain, completed using reference TRBV2 and TRBJ2-1, is EPEVTQTPSHQVTQMGQEVILRCVPISNHLYFYWYRQILGQKVEFLVSFYNNEISEKSEIFDDQFSVERPDGSNFTLKIRSTKLEDSAMYFCASMTYNEPFFGPGTRLTVL.